These T cell receptor beta chains were read from a single sample in a study of T cells after yellow fever vaccination. TCRdb recomputed calls from the 5' RACE reads with MiXCR, one row per CDR3 protein. The sample holds hundreds of thousands of distinct CDR3 sequences, approximately 4% seen once. The sample here was PBMCs, taken 5 days after the yellow fever booster vaccination. Receptor source: a man in his late teens or twenties who received the YFV17D yellow fever vaccine. Both conserved end residues are part of each CDR3. Fields, in order: CDR3 protein, CDR3 DNA, V gene, D gene, J gene, clone size. D genes are given only for firm matches. The size field is filled for only some rows; it gives once, few, many or a size class.

CDR3 protein: CASSPMIETQYF; CDR3 DNA: TGTGCCAGCTCACCAATGATCGAGACCCAGTACTTC; V gene: TRBV18; D gene: -; J gene: TRBJ2-5; clone size: -
CDR3 protein: CASSDTTDSTDTQYF; CDR3 DNA: TGTGCCAGCAGTGACACGACGGACAGCACAGATACGCAGTATTTT; V gene: TRBV6-2/TRBV6-3; D gene: -; J gene: TRBJ2-3; clone size: few
CDR3 protein: CASRQGTQPQHF; CDR3 DNA: TGTGCCAGCCGACAGGGCACTCAGCCCCAGCATTTT; V gene: TRBV2; D gene: TRBD1; J gene: TRBJ1-5; clone size: few
CDR3 protein: CASSTLGLAGGSYNEQFF; CDR3 DNA: TGTGCCAGCAGCACGTTGGGACTAGCGGGGGGTTCCTACAATGAGCAGTTCTTC; V gene: TRBV7-9; D gene: TRBD2; J gene: TRBJ2-1; clone size: -
CDR3 protein: CASSLGPGTGRAPLHF; CDR3 DNA: TGTGCCAGCAGCTTGGGGCCCGGGACAGGGAGGGCACCCCTCCACTTT; V gene: TRBV5-5; D gene: TRBD1; J gene: TRBJ1-6; clone size: few
CDR3 protein: CASRRGGAGGYTF; CDR3 DNA: TGTGCCAGCAGACGGGGGGGTGCTGGGGGCTACACCTTC; V gene: TRBV6-5; D gene: -; J gene: TRBJ1-2; clone size: many
CDR3 protein: CASRSMGETQYF; CDR3 DNA: TGTGCCAGCAGGTCCATGGGGGAGACCCAGTACTTC; V gene: TRBV7-9; D gene: -; J gene: TRBJ2-5; clone size: -
CDR3 protein: CASSYSGPYQPQHF; CDR3 DNA: TGTGCCAGCAGTTACTCGGGTCCTTATCAGCCCCAGCATTTT; V gene: TRBV6-5; D gene: -; J gene: TRBJ1-5; clone size: -
CDR3 protein: CASRPLAEYTGELFF; CDR3 DNA: TGCGCCAGCAGGCCACTAGCGGAGTACACCGGGGAGCTGTTTTTT; V gene: TRBV5-1; D gene: TRBD2; J gene: TRBJ2-2; clone size: -
CDR3 protein: CASSPGQNYEQYF; CDR3 DNA: TGTGCCAGCTCACCGGGACAGAACTACGAGCAGTACTTC; V gene: TRBV18; D gene: TRBD1; J gene: TRBJ2-7; clone size: few
CDR3 protein: CATSDYYSNQPQHF; CDR3 DNA: TGTGCCACCAGTGATTACTATAGCAATCAGCCCCAGCATTTT; V gene: TRBV24-1; D gene: -; J gene: TRBJ1-5; clone size: -
CDR3 protein: CASGIGPQHF; CDR3 DNA: TGTGCCAGCGGCATCGGGCCCCAGCATTTT; V gene: TRBV5-8; D gene: -; J gene: TRBJ1-5; clone size: many
CDR3 protein: CASSGEVRWRGTEAFF; CDR3 DNA: TGTGCCAGCAGCGGGGAGGTCCGGTGGAGGGGGACTGAAGCTTTCTTT; V gene: TRBV5-4; D gene: -; J gene: TRBJ1-1; clone size: -
CDR3 protein: CASRFSTDTQYF; CDR3 DNA: TGCGCCAGCAGGTTCAGCACAGATACGCAGTATTTT; V gene: TRBV5-1; D gene: -; J gene: TRBJ2-3; clone size: many
CDR3 protein: CASSVAAGSNEKLFF; CDR3 DNA: TGTGCCAGCAGCGTAGCAGCAGGGTCTAATGAAAAACTGTTTTTT; V gene: TRBV9; D gene: -; J gene: TRBJ1-4; clone size: many
CDR3 protein: CASSKNTGETNVLTF; CDR3 DNA: TGCGCCAGCAGCAAGAACACAGGGGAGACCAACGTCCTGACTTTC; V gene: TRBV5-1; D gene: TRBD1; J gene: TRBJ2-6; clone size: many
CDR3 protein: CASSSSTGRGYNEQFF; CDR3 DNA: TGTGCCAGCAGTAGTTCTACGGGGAGGGGCTACAATGAGCAGTTCTTC; V gene: TRBV2; D gene: TRBD2; J gene: TRBJ2-1; clone size: few
CDR3 protein: CASSLGTGDNEHFF; CDR3 DNA: TGCGCCAGCAGCCTCGGGACAGGGGACAATGAGCATTTCTTC; V gene: TRBV5-1; D gene: TRBD1; J gene: TRBJ2-1; clone size: -
CDR3 protein: CASSLGVRKRTDTQYF; CDR3 DNA: TGTGCCAGCAGCTTAGGAGTAAGGAAACGCACAGATACGCAGTATTTT; V gene: TRBV7-9; D gene: -; J gene: TRBJ2-3; clone size: many
CDR3 protein: CASSRGGGSYNEQFF; CDR3 DNA: TGTGCCAGCAGTCGGGGCGGGGGCTCCTACAATGAGCAGTTCTTC; V gene: TRBV28; D gene: TRBD2; J gene: TRBJ2-1; clone size: many
CDR3 protein: CASSPRVPGGSPLHF; CDR3 DNA: TGTGCCAGCAGTCCCAGGGTGCCAGGAGGTTCACCCCTCCACTTT; V gene: TRBV12-3/TRBV12-4; D gene: -; J gene: TRBJ1-6; clone size: many
CDR3 protein: CASSLSAGFGNEQFF; CDR3 DNA: TGCGCCAGCAGCTTGTCAGCCGGGTTTGGCAATGAGCAGTTCTTC; V gene: TRBV5-1; D gene: -; J gene: TRBJ2-1; clone size: few
CDR3 protein: CASSYAGQGTEAFF; CDR3 DNA: TGTGCCAGCAGTTATGCGGGTCAGGGCACTGAAGCTTTCTTT; V gene: TRBV28; D gene: -; J gene: TRBJ1-1; clone size: -
CDR3 protein: CASSLVQRGSPLHF; CDR3 DNA: TGTGCCAGCAGTTTAGTTCAGAGGGGCTCACCCCTCCACTTT; V gene: TRBV27; D gene: -; J gene: TRBJ1-6; clone size: -
CDR3 protein: CASSLAWGRGDTQYF; CDR3 DNA: TGTGCCAGCAGCTTGGCCTGGGGCCGGGGAGATACGCAGTATTTT; V gene: TRBV5-4; D gene: -; J gene: TRBJ2-3; clone size: few